The 17 T cell receptor beta chains reported below all come from one sample, sequenced in a study of radiotherapy plus CTLA-4 blockade in lung cancer. Generated by immunoSEQ multiplex PCR, the TCRdb table keeps only in-frame clones and is missing some. The data contain tens of thousands of clones, roughly 86% of them singletons. Material: peripheral blood, obtained from a patient treated with radiotherapy plus ipilimumab. The receptor source for this set is a human donor with non-small cell lung cancer that progressed on radiotherapy plus ipilimumab.

The gene calls are TRBV2 and TRBJ2-7; D unclear. Trimming removed 5 bases at V and 9 bases at J, with 17 bases between. The CDR3 is made up of 13 amino acids. The V gene's germline CDR1 is SNHLY and CDR2 FYNNEI. The CDR3 spells CASSPRAFERQYF. The CDR3 region has the DNA TGTGCCAGCAGTCCAAGGGCCTTCGAGAGGCAGTACTTC.

The genes are TRBV20-1 and TRBJ2-3; TRBD1 matches 7 bases. Germline lookup yields CDR1 DFQATT and CDR2 SNEGSKA (reference sequence). After removal of 5 bases from V and 9 bases from J, the junction contained 5 bases not matched to a gene. The CDR3 has 11 residues. The CDR3 bases are TGCAGTGCTCGGGACAGTAACACGCAGTATTTT. Protein product: CSARDSNTQYF.

J is TRBJ1-1 and V is TRBV6-1; D unresolved. Trimming pared 5 bases from V and 0 bases from J, leaving 7 bases between. In germline, CDR1 is MNHNS, CDR2 SASEGT. CDR3 size: 13 residues. The CDR3 protein is CASSSGMNTEAFF. CDR3 nucleotide sequence: TGTGCCAGCAGTTCAGGTATGAACACTGAAGCTTTCTTT.

The V call is TRBV5-1, the J call TRBJ2-7; D not resolved. Trimming shortened V by 4 bases and J by 3 bases, and 8 bases separated the two germline ends. Germline V lookup: CDR1 SGHRS, CDR2 YFSETQ. The CDR3 spans 12 residues. The CDR3 DNA is TGCGCCAGCAGCCCGGCAGGCTACGAGCAGTACTTC. Encoded protein: CASSPAGYEQYF.

The V and J genes are TRBV2 and TRBJ1-4; 9 nucleotides line up with TRBD1. J was trimmed by 7 bases and V by 4 bases; bases with no gene match: 4. The CDR3 sequence is 14 residues long. Germline values: CDR1 SNHLY, CDR2 FYNNEI. CDR3 loop: CASSADRGGEKLFF. The CDR3 nucleotides read TGTGCCAGCAGTGCGGACAGGGGAGGTGAAAAACTGTTTTTT.

The genes are TRBV30 and TRBJ2-1, with 11 nucleotides matching TRBD1. Trimming took 3 bases from V and 10 from J; bases not matched to a gene: 11. The CDR3 length is 15 residues. Germline V CDR1 and CDR2: GTSNPN, SVGIG (reference sequence). This chain's CDR3 is CAWSPRDRGLGEQFF. CDR3 bases: TGTGCCTGGAGCCCACGGGACAGGGGGTTAGGGGAGCAGTTCTTC.

The CDR3 region is CASSTGQGNYGYTF. For the CDR3, the DNA is TGTGCCAGTAGTACGGGACAGGGCAACTATGGCTACACCTTC. This sequence joins TRBV19 and TRBJ1-2; 9 nucleotides line up with TRBD1. Germline CDR1 is LNHDA and CDR2 is SQIVND (reference sequence). CDR3 size: 14 residues. V was pared by 4 bases and J by 2 bases, with 2 bases of the junction left unmatched.

The chain uses TRBV7-6 and TRBJ1-4, with a weak D call TRBD1 (5 bases). The germline V gene encodes CDR1 SGHVS and CDR2 FNYEAQ. The ends were cut back, 1 base at V and 0 bases at J, with 9 bases in the middle. The CDR3 has 16 residues. The CDR3 coding sequence is TGTGCCAGCAGCTTAGGGGGCGGTACAACTAATGAAAAACTGTTTTTT. As protein: CASSLGGGTTNEKLFF.

In this sample, this clone turned up once. This chain links TRBV5-8 with TRBJ1-6; D is possibly TRBD1 (5 bases). The germline V gene encodes CDR1 SGHTS and CDR2 YDEGEE. The CDR3 runs 17 residues. The V gene lost 0 bases and the J gene lost 6 bases, with 16 bases spanning the gap. CDR3 sequence (DNA): TGTGCCAGCAGCTTGGGATACTCAGGAAGGGGTAATTCACCCCTCCACTTT. It yields the protein CASSLGYSGRGNSPLHF.

This clone was counted a few times. V usage is TRBV4-3 and J usage is TRBJ2-7; weak D call: TRBD1 (6 bases). Germline CDR1 reads LGHNA; CDR2 reads YSLEER. This CDR3 is built from 16 residues. V was cut by 0 bases and J by 2 bases, with 14 bases left in between. This CDR3 is CASSQDLVRGTYEQYF. Here the CDR3 DNA reads TGCGCCAGCAGCCAAGACCTAGTGAGGGGGACCTACGAGCAGTACTTC.

V usage is TRBV5-1 and J usage is TRBJ2-3; 7 nucleotides agree with TRBD2. Germline CDR1 is SGHRS and CDR2 is YFSETQ. The V and J ends lost 5 bases and 2 bases, in that order; junction bases with no gene match: 5. The CDR3 contains 14 residues. DNA for the CDR3: TGCGCCAGCAGTTTAGCGGGCCACACAGATACGCAGTATTTT. This encodes CASSLAGHTDTQYF. The full variable domain, completed using reference TRBV5-1 and TRBJ2-3, is KAGVTQTPRYLIKTRGQQVTLSCSPISGHRSVSWYQQTPGQGLQFLFEYFSETQRNKGNFPGRFSGRQFSNSRSEMNVSTLELGDSALYLCASSLAGHTDTQYFGPGTRLTVL.

The chain links TRBV5-3 to TRBJ2-1, with TRBD2 as a possible D gene (5 bases). TRBV5-3 qualifies as an ORF whose function is uncertain. With 4 bases removed from V and 1 base from J, the gap between germline ends came to 12 bases. The CDR3 is 15 residues long. DNA for the CDR3: TGTGCCAGAAGCCCCCGACTACCTTCCTACAATGAGCAGTTCTTC. Translated: CARSPRLPSYNEQFF.

The chain joins TRBV7-3 to TRBJ2-3, with 12 bases matching TRBD2. V gave up 5 bases and J gave up 2 bases; unmatched junction bases: 5. The CDR3 is 16 residues long. Germline V gene sequence: CDR1 SGHTA, CDR2 FQGTGA. The CDR3 nucleotides read TGTGCCAGCAGCCGGACTAGCGGGGTCCCCACAGATACGCAGTATTTT. Translation: CASSRTSGVPTDTQYF.

The gene calls are TRBV9 and TRBJ2-7; D remains unclear. CDR1 is SGDLS, CDR2 YYNGEE, per germline. Trimming took off 4 bases at V and 3 bases at J, with 11 bases between the two ends. The CDR3 loop spans 13 amino acids. The CDR3 reads CASSQSPDYEQYF. The CDR3 DNA follows: TGTGCCAGCAGCCAATCCCCGGACTACGAGCAGTACTTC.

The CDR3 here is CAISEGLAGYLRTDTQYF. CDR3 DNA: TGTGCCATCAGTGAGGGACTAGCGGGATACCTCCGCACAGATACGCAGTATTTT. V is TRBV10-3 and J is TRBJ2-3, with 12 bases fitting TRBD2. The CDR3 is 18 residues long. V lost 2 bases and J lost 1; bases outside the gene matches: 7. In germline, CDR1 is ENHRY, CDR2 SYGVKD.

V is TRBV12-5 and J is TRBJ2-7; unclear D gene. Per the germline V gene, CDR1 is LGHNT and CDR2 is FRNRAP. The CDR3 loop spans 14 amino acids. V was trimmed by 1 base and J by 6 bases, leaving 13 bases between them. The CDR3 nucleotides read TGTGCTAGTGGTTTGGCAGTCCAGGCAGGCGAGCAGTACTTC. This encodes CASGLAVQAGEQYF.

The V and J genes are TRBV6-6 and TRBJ1-1, with 9 bases matching TRBD1. This CDR3 is built from 14 residues. V shed 6 bases and J 6 bases; nucleotides not matched to a gene: 8. Germline V gene data show CDR1 as MNHNY and CDR2 as SVGAGI (reference sequence). The CDR3 sequence: CASRPQGAQAEAFF. DNA of the CDR3: TGTGCCAGCAGACCACAGGGGGCCCAGGCTGAAGCTTTCTTT.